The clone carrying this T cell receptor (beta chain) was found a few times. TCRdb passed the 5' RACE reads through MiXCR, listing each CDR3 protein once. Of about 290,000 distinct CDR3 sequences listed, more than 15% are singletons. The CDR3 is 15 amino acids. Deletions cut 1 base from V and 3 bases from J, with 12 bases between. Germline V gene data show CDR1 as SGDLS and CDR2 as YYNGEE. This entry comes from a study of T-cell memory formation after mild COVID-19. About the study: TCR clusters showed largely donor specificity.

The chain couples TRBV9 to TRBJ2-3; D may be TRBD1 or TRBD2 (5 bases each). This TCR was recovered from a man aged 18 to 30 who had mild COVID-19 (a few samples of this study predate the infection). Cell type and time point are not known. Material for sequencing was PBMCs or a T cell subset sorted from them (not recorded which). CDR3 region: CASSVTSEGTDTQYF. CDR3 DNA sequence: TGTGCCAGCAGCGTAACTAGTGAGGGGACAGATACGCAGTATTTT.